Described below is a single T cell receptor beta chain sequence and its context. These data come from a study of kidney transplant recipient with SARS-CoV-2 infection. The germline CDR1 and CDR2 sequences are SGHRS and YFSETQ. V was trimmed by 0 bases and J by 1 base, leaving 5 bases between them. This CDR3 region has 13 residues. Each CDR3 protein gets one entry after TCRdb re-called the reads with MiXCR. Of about 250,000 distinct CDR3 sequences listed, under 35% are singletons. Sequenced here: a blood sample, sampled at baseline and on day 111 from a kidney transplant recipient. This sequence was found in a male patient younger than 45 who had COVID-19 and was a kidney transplant recipient. The graft donor may have given rise to some T cells. V is TRBV5-1 and J is TRBJ2-7; D is undetermined. The CDR3 spells CASSLVTSYEQYF. Here the CDR3 DNA reads TGCGCCAGCAGCTTGGTGACTTCCTACGAGCAGTACTTC.